The rows below give T cell receptor beta chains drawn from one sample of a study of blood T cell repertoires in COVID-19. Repertoires were generated with immunoSEQ multiplex PCR, while TCRdb's copy carries only in-frame clones and drops some. The table lists tens of thousands of clones, more than 75% of them singletons, with about 20% in the top ten. Sequenced material: peripheral blood. These receptors all stem from a human donor in a cohort sampled during active COVID-19. Each CDR3 is given with its conserved first and last residue. D genes are given only for firm matches. Some rows have no size entry. The others give once, few or many, or a class for an expanded clone.

TGTGCCAGCTCACCAGCGACAGGCACCTACGAGCAGTACTTC	CASSPATGTYEQYF	.	TRBJ2-7	.	TRBV18
TGTGCCAGTAGTATACCCGGACAGGGACACTTTAACTATGGCTACACCTTC	CASSIPGQGHFNYGYTF	TRBD1	TRBJ1-2	.	TRBV19
TGTGCCAGCAGCTTAGGAATAGTTGGAGATGGCTACACCTTC	CASSLGIVGDGYTF	.	TRBJ1-2	.	TRBV7-9
TGTGCCAGCAGCTTAGCGACAGGGCCTGGAAACACCATATATTTT	CASSLATGPGNTIYF	TRBD1	TRBJ1-3	few	TRBV7-9
TGTGCCATCAGTCAGGGACAGGGGGAGGGAGACATTCAGTACTTC	CAISQGQGEGDIQYF	TRBD1	TRBJ2-4	few	TRBV10-3
TGTGCCAGCAGACAACGATATAGCAATCAGCCCCAGCATTTT	CASRQRYSNQPQHF	.	TRBJ1-5	once	TRBV2
TGTGCCAGTAGCCCAGCGGGAGGTCGCACAGATACGCAGTATTTT	CASSPAGGRTDTQYF	TRBD2	TRBJ2-3	.	TRBV19
TGTGCCAGCAGCATCTGGACTAGCGGGAACTACGAGCAGTACTTC	CASSIWTSGNYEQYF	TRBD2	TRBJ2-7	.	TRBV3-1/TRBV3-2
TGTGCCAGCTCCCCTTATAGGGGTAGGACGGCCGGGGAGCTGTTTTTT	CASSPYRGRTAGELFF	.	TRBJ2-2	few	TRBV7-2
TGTGCCAGCAGTGGGACTCCTTCCCGCGAGCAGTACTTC	CASSGTPSREQYF	.	TRBJ2-7	.	TRBV9
TGTGCCATCAGTGAGGTGAGGTCCTACGAGCAGTACTTC	CAISEVRSYEQYF	.	TRBJ2-7	.	TRBV10-3